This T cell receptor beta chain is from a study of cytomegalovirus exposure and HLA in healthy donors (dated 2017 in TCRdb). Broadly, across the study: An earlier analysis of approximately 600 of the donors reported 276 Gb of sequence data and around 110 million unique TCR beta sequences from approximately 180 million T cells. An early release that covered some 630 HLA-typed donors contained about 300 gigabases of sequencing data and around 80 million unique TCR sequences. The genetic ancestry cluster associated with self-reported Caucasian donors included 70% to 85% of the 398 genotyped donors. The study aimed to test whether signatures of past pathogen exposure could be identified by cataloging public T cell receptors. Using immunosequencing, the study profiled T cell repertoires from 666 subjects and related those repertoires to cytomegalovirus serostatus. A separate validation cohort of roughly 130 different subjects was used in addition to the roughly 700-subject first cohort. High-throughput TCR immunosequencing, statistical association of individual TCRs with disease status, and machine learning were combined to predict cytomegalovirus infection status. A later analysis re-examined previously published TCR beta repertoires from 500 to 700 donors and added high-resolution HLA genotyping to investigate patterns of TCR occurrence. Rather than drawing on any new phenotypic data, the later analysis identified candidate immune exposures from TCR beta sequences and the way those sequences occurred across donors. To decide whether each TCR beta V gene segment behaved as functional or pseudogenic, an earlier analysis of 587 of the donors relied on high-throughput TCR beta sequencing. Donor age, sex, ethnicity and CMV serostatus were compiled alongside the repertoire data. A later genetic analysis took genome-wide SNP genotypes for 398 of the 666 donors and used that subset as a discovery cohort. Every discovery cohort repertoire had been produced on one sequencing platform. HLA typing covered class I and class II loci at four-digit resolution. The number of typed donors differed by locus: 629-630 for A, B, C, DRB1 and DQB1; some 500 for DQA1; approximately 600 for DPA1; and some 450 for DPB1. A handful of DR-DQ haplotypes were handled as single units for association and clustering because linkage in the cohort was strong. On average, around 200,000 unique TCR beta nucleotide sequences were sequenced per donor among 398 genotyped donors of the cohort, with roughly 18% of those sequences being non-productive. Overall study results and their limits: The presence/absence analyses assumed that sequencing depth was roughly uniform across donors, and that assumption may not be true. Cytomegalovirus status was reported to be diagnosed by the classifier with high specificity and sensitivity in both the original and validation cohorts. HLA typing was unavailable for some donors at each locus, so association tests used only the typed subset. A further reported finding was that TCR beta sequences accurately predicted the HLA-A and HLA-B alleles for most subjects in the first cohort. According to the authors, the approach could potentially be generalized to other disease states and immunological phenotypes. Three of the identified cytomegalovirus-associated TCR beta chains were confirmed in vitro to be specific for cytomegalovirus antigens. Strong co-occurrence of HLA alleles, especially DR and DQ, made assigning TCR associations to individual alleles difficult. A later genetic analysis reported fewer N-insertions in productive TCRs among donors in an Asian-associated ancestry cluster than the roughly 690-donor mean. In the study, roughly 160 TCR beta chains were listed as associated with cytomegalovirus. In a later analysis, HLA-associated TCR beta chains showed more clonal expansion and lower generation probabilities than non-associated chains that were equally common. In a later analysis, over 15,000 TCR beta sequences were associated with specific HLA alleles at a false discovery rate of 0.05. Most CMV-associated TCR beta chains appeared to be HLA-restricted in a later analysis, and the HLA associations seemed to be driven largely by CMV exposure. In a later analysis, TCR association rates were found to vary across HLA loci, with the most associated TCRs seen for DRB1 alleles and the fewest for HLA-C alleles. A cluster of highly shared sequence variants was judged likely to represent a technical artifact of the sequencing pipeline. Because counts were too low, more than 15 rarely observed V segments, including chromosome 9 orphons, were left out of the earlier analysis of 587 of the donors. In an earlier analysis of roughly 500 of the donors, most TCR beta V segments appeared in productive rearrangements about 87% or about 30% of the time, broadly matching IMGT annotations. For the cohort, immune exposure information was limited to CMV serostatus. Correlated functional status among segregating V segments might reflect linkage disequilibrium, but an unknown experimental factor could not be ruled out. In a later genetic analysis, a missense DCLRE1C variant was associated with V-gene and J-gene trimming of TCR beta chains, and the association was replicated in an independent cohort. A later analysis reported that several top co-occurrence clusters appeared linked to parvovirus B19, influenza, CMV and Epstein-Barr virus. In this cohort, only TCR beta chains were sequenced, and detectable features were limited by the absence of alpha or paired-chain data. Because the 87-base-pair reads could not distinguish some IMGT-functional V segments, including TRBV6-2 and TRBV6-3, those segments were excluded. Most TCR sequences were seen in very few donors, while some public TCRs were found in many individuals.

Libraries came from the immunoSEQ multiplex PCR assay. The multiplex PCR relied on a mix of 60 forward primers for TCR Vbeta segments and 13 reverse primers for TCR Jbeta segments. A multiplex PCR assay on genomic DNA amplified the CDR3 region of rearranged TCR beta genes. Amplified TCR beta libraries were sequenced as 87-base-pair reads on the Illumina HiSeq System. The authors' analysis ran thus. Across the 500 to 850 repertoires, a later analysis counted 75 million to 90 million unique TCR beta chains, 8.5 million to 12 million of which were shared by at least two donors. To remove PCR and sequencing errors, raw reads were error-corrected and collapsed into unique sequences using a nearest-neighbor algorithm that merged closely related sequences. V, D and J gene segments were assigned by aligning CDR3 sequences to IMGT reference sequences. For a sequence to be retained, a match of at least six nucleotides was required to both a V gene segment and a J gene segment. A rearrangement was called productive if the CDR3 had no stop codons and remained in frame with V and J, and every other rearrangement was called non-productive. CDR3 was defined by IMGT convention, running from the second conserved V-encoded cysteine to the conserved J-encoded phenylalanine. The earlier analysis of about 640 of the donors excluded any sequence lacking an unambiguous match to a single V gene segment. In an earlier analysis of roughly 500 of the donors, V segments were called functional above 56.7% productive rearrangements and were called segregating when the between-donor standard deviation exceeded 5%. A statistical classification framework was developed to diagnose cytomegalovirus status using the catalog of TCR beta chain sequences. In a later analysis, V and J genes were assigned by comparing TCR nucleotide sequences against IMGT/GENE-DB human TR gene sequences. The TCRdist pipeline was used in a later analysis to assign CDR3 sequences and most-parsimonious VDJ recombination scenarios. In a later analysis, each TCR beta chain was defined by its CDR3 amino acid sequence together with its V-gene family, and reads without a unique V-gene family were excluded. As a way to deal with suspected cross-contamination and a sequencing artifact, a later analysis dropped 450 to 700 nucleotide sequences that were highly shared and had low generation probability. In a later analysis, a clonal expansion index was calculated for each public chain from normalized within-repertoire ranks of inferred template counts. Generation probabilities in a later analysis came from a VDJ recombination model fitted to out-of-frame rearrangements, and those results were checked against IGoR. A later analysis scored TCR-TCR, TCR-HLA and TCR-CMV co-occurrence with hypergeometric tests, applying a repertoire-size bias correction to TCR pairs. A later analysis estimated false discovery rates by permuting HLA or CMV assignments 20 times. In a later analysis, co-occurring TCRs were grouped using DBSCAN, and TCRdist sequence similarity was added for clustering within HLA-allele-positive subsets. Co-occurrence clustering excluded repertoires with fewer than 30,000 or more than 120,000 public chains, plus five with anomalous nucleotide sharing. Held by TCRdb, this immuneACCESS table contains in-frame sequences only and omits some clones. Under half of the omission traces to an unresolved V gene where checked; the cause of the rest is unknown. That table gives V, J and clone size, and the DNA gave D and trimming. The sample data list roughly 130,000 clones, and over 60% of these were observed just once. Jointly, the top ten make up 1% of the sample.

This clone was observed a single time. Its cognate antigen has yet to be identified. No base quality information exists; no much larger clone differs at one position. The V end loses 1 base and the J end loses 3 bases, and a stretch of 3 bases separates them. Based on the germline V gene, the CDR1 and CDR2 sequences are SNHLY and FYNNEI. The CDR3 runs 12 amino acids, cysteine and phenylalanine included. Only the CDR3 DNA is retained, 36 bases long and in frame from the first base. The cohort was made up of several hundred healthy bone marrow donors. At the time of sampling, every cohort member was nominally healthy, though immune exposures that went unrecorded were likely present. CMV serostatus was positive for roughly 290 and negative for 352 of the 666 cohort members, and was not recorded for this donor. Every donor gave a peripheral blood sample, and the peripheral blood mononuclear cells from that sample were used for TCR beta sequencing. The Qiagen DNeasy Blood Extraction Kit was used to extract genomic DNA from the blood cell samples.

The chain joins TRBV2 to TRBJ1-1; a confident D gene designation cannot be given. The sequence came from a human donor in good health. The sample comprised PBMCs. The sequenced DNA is TGTGCCAGCAGTGAAGGGCACACTGAAGCTTTCTTT. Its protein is CASSEGHTEAFF.